A single sample gave rise to the 10 T cell receptor beta chains below, sequenced in a study of technical replicates of blood from a handful of donors. TCRdb's table, derived via immunoSEQ multiplex PCR, lists solely in-frame clones and lacks some. In the table there are some 60,000 clones, approximately 94% of which are singletons. Sequenced sample: PBMCs. These receptors were obtained from a human donor in good health. Some clones in this sample may be carry-over from other donors' samples.

The CDR3 bases are TGTGCCAGCAGCTTAGGTTCCGTTTATAGCAATCAGCCCCAGCATTTT. Its translation is CASSLGSVYSNQPQHF. The chain carries TRBV7-2 and TRBJ1-5; the D is unclear. The germline CDR1 and CDR2 sequences are SGHTA and FQGNSA. Trimming removed 1 base at V and 0 bases at J, with 10 bases between. The CDR3 length is 16 residues.

This clone appeared a single time. The genes are TRBV4-1 and TRBJ2-7, with unresolved D. Between the trimmed V and J ends, which lost 2 bases and 2 bases, there was a span of 13 bases. The CDR3 contains 15 residues. CDR1 is MGHRA, CDR2 YSYEKL, per germline. The DNA for the CDR3 is TGCGCCAGCAGCCAATTTGTGGGCTTAACCTACGAGCAGTACTTC. Translating gives CASSQFVGLTYEQYF.

This clone was picked up one time. V is TRBV4-2 and J is TRBJ1-1; D perhaps matches TRBD1 (5 bases). The germline V gene encodes CDR1 LGHNA and CDR2 YNFKEQ. There are 15 residues in the CDR3. Deletions cut 7 bases from V and 1 base from J, with 16 bases between. Written as DNA, the CDR3 is TGTGCCAGCATGTTCTCCTCGACAGAGAACACTGAAGCTTTCTTT. Its protein is CASMFSSTENTEAFF.

This sequence joins TRBV6-6 and TRBJ2-7, with a weak D call TRBD1 (6 bases). The CDR3 sequence is 14 residues long. V gave up 0 bases and J gave up 1 base, with 7 bases separating them. Per germline, CDR1 MNHNY and CDR2 SVGAGI (reference sequence). CDR3 DNA: TGTGCCAGCAGTTACTCAAGGGGGTCCTACGAGCAGTACTTC. It specifies CASSYSRGSYEQYF.

V and J are TRBV5-6 and TRBJ1-4; D is uncertain. The V end was cut by 1 base, the J end by 8 bases, with 21 bases between. The CDR3 sequence is 17 residues long. Germline V gives CDR1 SGHDT, CDR2 YYEEEE. Here the CDR3 DNA reads TGTGCCAGCAGCTTGCGTAGGGAGAGGCTTCGGGCGGAAAAACTGTTTTTT. Protein sequence: CASSLRRERLRAEKLFF.

This chain links TRBV4-2 with TRBJ2-1; 11 bases are a match to TRBD2. The CDR3 contains 19 residues. Trimming cost V 1 base and J 0 bases; bases outside gene matches: 8. Per germline, CDR1 LGHNA and CDR2 YNFKEQ. DNA for the CDR3: TGTGCCAGCAGCCAAGCTCTGACTAGCGGGATCGCCTCCTACAATGAGCAGTTCTTC. Translation: CASSQALTSGIASYNEQFF.

The V call is TRBV10-3, the J call TRBJ1-4; D ambiguous. Germline V gives CDR1 ENHRY, CDR2 SYGVKD. With 10 bases removed from V and 0 bases from J, the gap between germline ends came to 12 bases. This CDR3 has 14 residues. The CDR3 protein is CATTYTATNEKLFF. The CDR3 DNA reads TGTGCCACCACATACACCGCAACTAATGAAAAACTGTTTTTT.

This sequence joins TRBV29-1 and TRBJ2-3; 8 nucleotides agree with TRBD2. Trimming at V came to 7 bases and at J to 0 bases, leaving 3 bases not matched to a gene. The CDR3 has 13 amino acids. CDR1 and CDR2 from the germline V gene are SQVTM and ANQGSEA. The CDR3 DNA follows: TGCAGCGAAGGACTAGCCAGCACAGATACGCAGTATTTT. Translating it yields CSEGLASTDTQYF.

The CDR3 spells CASSLALEGGRSQETQYF. CDR3 bases: TGTGCCAGCAGCCTCGCCCTGGAGGGAGGTAGATCCCAAGAGACCCAGTACTTC. V is TRBV5-8 and J is TRBJ2-5; maybe TRBD2 (6 bases). CDR1 and CDR2 (germline): SGHTS, YDEGEE. Trimming cost V 4 bases and J 1 base, with 23 bases left between them. CDR3 length: 18 amino acids.

This sequence joins TRBV5-6 and TRBJ2-7, with TRBD1 as a possible D gene (6 bases). Germline V lookup: CDR1 SGHDT, CDR2 YYEEEE. This CDR3 region has 14 residues. The ends were cut back, 3 bases at V and 2 bases at J, with 12 bases in the middle. The CDR3 here is CASSYRQAPYEQYF. In nucleotides, the CDR3 is TGTGCCAGCAGCTATCGACAGGCCCCCTACGAGCAGTACTTC.